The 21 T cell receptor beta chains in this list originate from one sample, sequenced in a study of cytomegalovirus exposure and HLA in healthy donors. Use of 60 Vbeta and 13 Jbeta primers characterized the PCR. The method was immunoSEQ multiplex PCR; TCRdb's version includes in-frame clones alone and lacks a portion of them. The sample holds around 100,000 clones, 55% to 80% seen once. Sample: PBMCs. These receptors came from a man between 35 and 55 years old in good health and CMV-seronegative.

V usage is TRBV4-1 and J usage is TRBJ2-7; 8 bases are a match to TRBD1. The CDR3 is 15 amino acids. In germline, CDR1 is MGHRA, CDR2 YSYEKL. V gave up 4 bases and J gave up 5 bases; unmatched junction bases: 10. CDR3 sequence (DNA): TGCGCCAGCAGCCCCGGGCAGGGGGCAATCCACGAGCAGTACTTC. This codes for CASSPGQGAIHEQYF.

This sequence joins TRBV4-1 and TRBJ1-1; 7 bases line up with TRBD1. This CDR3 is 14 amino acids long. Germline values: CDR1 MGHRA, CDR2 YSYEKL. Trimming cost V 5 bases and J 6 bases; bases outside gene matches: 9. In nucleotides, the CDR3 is TGCGCCAGCAGCACTCGGACAGGACTCTCTGAAGCTTTCTTT. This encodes CASSTRTGLSEAFF.

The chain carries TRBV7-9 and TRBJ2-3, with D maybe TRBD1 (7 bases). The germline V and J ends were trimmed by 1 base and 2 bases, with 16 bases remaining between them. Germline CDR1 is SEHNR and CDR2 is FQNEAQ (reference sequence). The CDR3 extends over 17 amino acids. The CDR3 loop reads CASSLVRGGTDTDTQYF. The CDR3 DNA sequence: TGTGCCAGCAGCTTAGTTAGAGGCGGGACAGACACAGATACGCAGTATTTT.

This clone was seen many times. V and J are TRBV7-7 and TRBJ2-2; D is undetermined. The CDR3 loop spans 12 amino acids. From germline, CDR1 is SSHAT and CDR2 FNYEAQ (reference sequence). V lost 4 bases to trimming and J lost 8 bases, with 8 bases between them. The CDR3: CASSYLNGELFF. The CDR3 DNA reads TGTGCCAGCAGCTACTTAAATGGGGAGCTGTTTTTT.

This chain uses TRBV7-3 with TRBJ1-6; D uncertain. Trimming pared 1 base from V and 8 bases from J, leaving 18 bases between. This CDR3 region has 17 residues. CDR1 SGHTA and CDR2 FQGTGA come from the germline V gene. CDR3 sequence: CASSLIGQVISDSPLHF. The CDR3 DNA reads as TGTGCCAGCAGCTTAATAGGTCAGGTGATCTCCGATTCACCCCTCCACTTT.

CDR3 in amino acids: CASSRRAWTGDISNEKLFF. Written as DNA, the CDR3 is TGTGCCAGCAGCCGTAGGGCCTGGACAGGGGATATCTCTAATGAAAAACTGTTTTTT. J is TRBJ1-4 and V is TRBV7-2; 9 nucleotides line up with TRBD1. There are 19 residues in the CDR3. Per the germline V gene, CDR1 is SGHTA and CDR2 is FQGNSA. V was pared by 5 bases and J by 3 bases, with 16 bases of the junction left unmatched.

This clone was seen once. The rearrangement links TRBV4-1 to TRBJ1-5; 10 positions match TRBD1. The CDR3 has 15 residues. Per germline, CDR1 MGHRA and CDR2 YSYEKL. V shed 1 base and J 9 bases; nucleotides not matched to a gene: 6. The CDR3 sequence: CASSQAGTGVWPQHF. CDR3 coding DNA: TGCGCCAGCAGCCAAGCCGGGACAGGGGTCTGGCCCCAGCATTTT.

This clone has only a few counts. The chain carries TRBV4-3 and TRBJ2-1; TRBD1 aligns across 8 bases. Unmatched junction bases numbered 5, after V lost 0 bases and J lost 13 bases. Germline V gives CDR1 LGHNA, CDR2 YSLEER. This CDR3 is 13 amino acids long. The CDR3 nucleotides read TGCGCCAGCAGCCAAGAGGTGACAGGGGAACAGTTCTTC. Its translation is CASSQEVTGEQFF.

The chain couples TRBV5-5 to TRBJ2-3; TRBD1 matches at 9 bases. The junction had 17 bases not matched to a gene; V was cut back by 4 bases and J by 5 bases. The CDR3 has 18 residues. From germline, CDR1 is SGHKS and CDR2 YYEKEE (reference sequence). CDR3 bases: TGTGCCAGCAGCACTGAACAGGGGGCGCGAGGAAGACGAGATACGCAGTATTTT. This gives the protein CASSTEQGARGRRDTQYF.

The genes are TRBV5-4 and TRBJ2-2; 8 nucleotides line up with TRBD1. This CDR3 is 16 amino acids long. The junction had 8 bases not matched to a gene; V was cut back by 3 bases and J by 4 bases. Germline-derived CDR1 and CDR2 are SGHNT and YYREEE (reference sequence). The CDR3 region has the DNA TGTGCCAGCAGCTCCGCTTCAACAGGGGGCACCGGGGAGCTGTTTTTT. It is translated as CASSSASTGGTGELFF.

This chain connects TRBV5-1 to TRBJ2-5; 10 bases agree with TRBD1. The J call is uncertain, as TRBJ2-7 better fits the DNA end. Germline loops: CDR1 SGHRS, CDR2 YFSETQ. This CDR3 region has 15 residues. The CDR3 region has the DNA TGCGCCAGCAGCTCAGCGGGACAGGGGTTGCTCGAGCAGTACTTC. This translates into CASSSAGQGLLEQYF.

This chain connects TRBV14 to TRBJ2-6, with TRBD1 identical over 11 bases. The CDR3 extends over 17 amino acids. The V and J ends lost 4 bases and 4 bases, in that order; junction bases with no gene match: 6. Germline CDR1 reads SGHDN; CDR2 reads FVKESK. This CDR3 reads CASSPRDRGSGANVLTF. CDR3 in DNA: TGTGCCAGCAGCCCCCGGGACAGGGGGTCCGGGGCCAACGTCCTGACTTTC.

The CDR3 region has the DNA TGTGCCAGCAGCCCCCAGGGCTACGAGCAGTACTTC. It is translated as CASSPQGYEQYF. The chain joins TRBV6-5 to TRBJ2-7; tentatively, D is TRBD1 (5 bases). The germline V gene encodes CDR1 MNHEY and CDR2 SVGAGI. Deletions cut 6 bases from V and 3 bases from J, with 9 bases between. The CDR3 extends over 12 amino acids.

This chain's CDR3 is CASSFYRAGANVLTF. The CDR3 bases are TGTGCCAGCAGCTTTTACAGGGCCGGGGCCAACGTCCTGACTTTC. The genes are TRBV13 and TRBJ2-6, with a weak D call TRBD1 (6 bases). Per germline, CDR1 PRHDT and CDR2 FYEKMQ (reference sequence). The ends were cut back, 3 bases at V and 4 bases at J, with 10 bases in the middle. The CDR3 is made up of 15 amino acids. The full variable domain, with the rest looked up from reference TRBV13 and TRBJ2-6, is AAGVIQSPRHLIKEKRETATLKCYPIPRHDTVYWYQQGPGQDPQFLISFYEKMQSDKGSIPDRFSAQQFSDYHSELNMSSLELGDSALYFCASSFYRAGANVLTFGAGSRLTVL.

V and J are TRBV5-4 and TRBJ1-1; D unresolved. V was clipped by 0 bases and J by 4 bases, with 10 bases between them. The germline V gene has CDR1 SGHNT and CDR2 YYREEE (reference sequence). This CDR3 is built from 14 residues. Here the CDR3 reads CASSLVTRGTEAFF. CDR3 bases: TGTGCCAGCAGCTTGGTGACTCGCGGCACTGAAGCTTTCTTT.

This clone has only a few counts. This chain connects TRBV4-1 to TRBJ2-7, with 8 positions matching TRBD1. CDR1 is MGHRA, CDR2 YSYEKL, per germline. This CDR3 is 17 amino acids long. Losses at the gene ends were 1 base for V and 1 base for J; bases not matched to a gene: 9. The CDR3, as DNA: TGCGCCAGCAGCCAAGCACCGGGACAGGCAGTATCCTACGAGCAGTACTTC. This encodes CASSQAPGQAVSYEQYF.

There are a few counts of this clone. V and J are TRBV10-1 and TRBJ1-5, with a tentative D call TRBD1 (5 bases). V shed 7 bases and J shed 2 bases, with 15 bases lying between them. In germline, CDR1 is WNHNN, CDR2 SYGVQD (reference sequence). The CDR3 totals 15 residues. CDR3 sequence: CASTRGAYGNQPQHF. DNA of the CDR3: TGCGCCAGCACAAGGGGCGCCTACGGCAATCAGCCCCAGCATTTT.

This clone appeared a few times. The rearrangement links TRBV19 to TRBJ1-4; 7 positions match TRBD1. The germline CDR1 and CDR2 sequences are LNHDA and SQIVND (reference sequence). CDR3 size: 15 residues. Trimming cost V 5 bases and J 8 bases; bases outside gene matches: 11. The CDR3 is CASSRDRARNEKLFF. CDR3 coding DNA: TGTGCCAGTAGTCGCGACAGGGCCCGTAACGAAAAACTGTTTTTT. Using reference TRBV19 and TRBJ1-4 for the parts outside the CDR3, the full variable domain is DGGITQSPKYLFRKEGQNVTLSCEQNLNHDAMYWYRQDPGQGLRLIYYSQIVNDFQKGDIAEGYSVSREKKESFPLTVTSAQKNPTAFYLCASSRDRARNEKLFFGSGTQLSVL.

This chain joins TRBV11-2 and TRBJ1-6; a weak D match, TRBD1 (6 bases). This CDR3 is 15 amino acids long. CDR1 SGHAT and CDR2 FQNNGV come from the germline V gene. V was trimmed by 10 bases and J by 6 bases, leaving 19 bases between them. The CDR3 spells CATHVPGHPNSPLHF. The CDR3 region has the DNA TGTGCCACCCATGTACCGGGACACCCTAATTCACCCCTCCACTTT.

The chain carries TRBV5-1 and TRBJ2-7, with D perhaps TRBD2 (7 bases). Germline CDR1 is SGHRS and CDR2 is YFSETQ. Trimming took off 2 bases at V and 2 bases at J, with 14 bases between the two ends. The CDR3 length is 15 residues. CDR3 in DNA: TGCGCCAGCAGCTTAGCCGGGGGGCCCACCTACGAGCAGTACTTC. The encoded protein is CASSLAGGPTYEQYF.

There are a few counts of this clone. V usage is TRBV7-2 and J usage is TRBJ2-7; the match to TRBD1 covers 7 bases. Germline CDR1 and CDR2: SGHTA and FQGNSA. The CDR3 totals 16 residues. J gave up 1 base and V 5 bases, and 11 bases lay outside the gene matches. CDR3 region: CASSTLLPGQSYEQYF. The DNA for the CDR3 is TGTGCCAGCAGCACCCTTCTCCCGGGACAGTCCTACGAGCAGTACTTC.